This note documents a single T cell receptor beta chain sequence. What it binds is unknown. CDR1 is MDHEN, CDR2 SYDVKM, per germline. Losses at the gene ends were 3 bases for V and 4 bases for J; bases not matched to a gene: 6. CDR3 length: 15 amino acids. The sample belongs to a study of shared clonotypes between healthy human individuals. General observations from the study: The four-donor shared clonotypes exceeded non-shared clonotypes in generation probability, with non-shared ones scoring lower.

Evenly divided among several immunoSEQ plates was the genomic DNA of each subset. Here immunoSEQ multiplex PCR was the method, and the copy in TCRdb shows in-frame clones only, minus some. The repertoire holds about 1.5 million clones, 95% to 99% seen once, with around 0.47% in the top ten. This chain connects TRBV28 to TRBJ1-2, with 9 bases identical to TRBD1. This TCR derives from a man younger than 40 in good health. Specimen: naive CD4+ T cells sorted from blood. Sample subset: CD45RA+ positively selected. Here the CDR3 DNA reads TGTGCCAGCAGTTTCATACAGGGGGCGGGCTATGGCTACACCTTC. Translated: CASSFIQGAGYGYTF.